Shown below are 32 T cell receptor beta chains from a single sample sequenced in a study of blood T cell repertoires in COVID-19. Using immunoSEQ multiplex PCR, the repertoire was profiled, and TCRdb retains in-frame clones only, with some absent. This sample has some 220,000 clones; about 83% occur once, and the top ten carry over 0.95%. Sequencing input: peripheral blood. The source of these receptors is a woman younger than 45 with COVID-19, enrolled during active disease.

CDR3 protein: CATSRGVGEWNTEAFF. The CDR3 bases are TGTGCCACCAGCAGGGGAGTGGGCGAATGGAACACTGAAGCTTTCTTT. The chain couples TRBV15 to TRBJ1-1; D is unclear. V shed 3 bases and J shed 1 base, with 15 bases lying between them. Germline values: CDR1 LNHNV, CDR2 YYDKDF (reference sequence). The CDR3 is 16 amino acids.

This chain uses TRBV5-1 with TRBJ2-5; D is unclear. In germline, CDR1 is SGHRS, CDR2 YFSETQ. The CDR3 runs to 11 residues. V was clipped by 0 bases and J by 7 bases, with 4 bases between them. CDR3 coding DNA: TGCGCCAGCAGCTTGGACGGGACCCAGTACTTC. Encoded protein: CASSLDGTQYF. Variable domain in full (rest from reference TRBV5-1 and TRBJ2-5): KAGVTQTPRYLIKTRGQQVTLSCSPISGHRSVSWYQQTPGQGLQFLFEYFSETQRNKGNFPGRFSGRQFSNSRSEMNVSTLELGDSALYLCASSLDGTQYFGPGTRLLVL.

The chain links TRBV7-3 to TRBJ2-3; the D gene is possibly TRBD1 (6 bases). In germline, CDR1 is SGHTA, CDR2 FQGTGA. The CDR3 has 16 residues. Trimming stripped 2 bases from V and 0 bases from J, with 12 bases between. The CDR3 spells CASSLRQATSTDTQYF. In nucleotides, the CDR3 is TGTGCCAGCAGCTTACGACAGGCGACTAGCACAGATACGCAGTATTTT.

The V and J genes are TRBV7-2 and TRBJ1-5; D possibly corresponds to TRBD1 (6 bases). Germline CDR1 and CDR2: SGHTA and FQGNSA. Trimming removed 5 bases from V and 5 bases from J, with 13 bases in between. The CDR3 loop spans 14 amino acids. The CDR3 nucleotides read TGTGCCAGCAGCCCAGGGACACGCGATCAGCCCCAGCATTTT. It is translated as CASSPGTRDQPQHF.

The chain joins TRBV4-3 to TRBJ1-2; 10 nucleotides match TRBD1. This CDR3 region has 15 residues. V shed 4 bases and J 4 bases; nucleotides not matched to a gene: 6. CDR1 and CDR2 from the germline V gene are LGHNA and YSLEER. Written as DNA, the CDR3 is TGCGCCAGCAGCCCCGGGACAGGGGTCATCTATGGCTACACCTTC. Translated: CASSPGTGVIYGYTF.

The chain employs TRBV10-3 and TRBJ1-4, with TRBD1 identical over 10 bases. The CDR3 spans 17 residues. Germline trimming cut 0 bases from V and 8 bases from J; bases unmatched to any gene: 9. Germline CDR1 ENHRY, CDR2 SYGVKD. The CDR3 DNA reads TGTGCCATCAGTGAGTCCCGGGACAGGGGCCGGTGGGAAAAACTGTTTTTT. Protein product: CAISESRDRGRWEKLFF.

The V gene is TRBV5-1, the J gene TRBJ2-7; D perhaps matches TRBD1 (6 bases). Germline CDR1 SGHRS, CDR2 YFSETQ. With 6 bases removed from V and 0 bases from J, the gap between germline ends came to 16 bases. The CDR3 extends over 15 amino acids. In nucleotides, the CDR3 is TGCGCCAGCACGGTCCGTCTAGGGGGCTCCTACGAGCAGTACTTC. Translated, it gives CASTVRLGGSYEQYF.

The V and J genes are TRBV5-6 and TRBJ1-1, with 9 bases aligning to TRBD1. This CDR3 contains 16 residues. The V and J ends lost 2 bases and 5 bases, in that order; junction bases with no gene match: 10. Germline V gives CDR1 SGHDT, CDR2 YYEEEE. The CDR3 DNA reads as TGTGCCAGCAGCTTACCTCTCGGGACAGGGTGGACTGAAGCTTTCTTT. Translated, it gives CASSLPLGTGWTEAFF. Variable domain in full (rest from reference TRBV5-6 and TRBJ1-1): DAGVTQSPTHLIKTRGQQVTLRCSPKSGHDTVSWYQQALGQGPQFIFQYYEEEERQRGNFPDRFSGHQFPNYSSELNVNALLLGDSALYLCASSLPLGTGWTEAFFGQGTRLTVV.

The chain employs TRBV19 and TRBJ2-1; perhaps TRBD2 as D (6 bases). V lost 8 bases to trimming and J lost 10 bases, with 18 bases between them. In germline, CDR1 is LNHDA, CDR2 SQIVND (reference sequence). The CDR3 length is 13 residues. The CDR3 DNA reads TGTGCCAGTCAAATGGACCGTGGAGGGGAGCAGTTCTTC. It yields the protein CASQMDRGGEQFF.

The genes are TRBV19 and TRBJ1-1; 9 bases map to TRBD1. The CDR3 runs to 15 residues. V shed 5 bases and J 1 base; nucleotides not matched to a gene: 5. Per the germline V gene, CDR1 is LNHDA and CDR2 is SQIVND (reference sequence). For the CDR3, the DNA is TGTGCCAGTAGTTCCCGGACAGGGGCGAACACTGAAGCTTTCTTT. It codes for CASSSRTGANTEAFF.

This clone has a single count. The chain couples TRBV20-1 to TRBJ2-5; D gene ambiguous. Germline-derived CDR1 and CDR2 are DFQATT and SNEGSKA (reference sequence). This CDR3 contains 14 residues. V lost 3 bases and J 4 bases, leaving 15 bases between the germline ends. For the CDR3, the DNA is TGCAGTGCTAGTGGAAATAACCGAGTAGAGACCCAGTACTTC. Encoded protein: CSASGNNRVETQYF.

This rearrangement joins TRBV7-9 to TRBJ2-5, with TRBD1 matching over 12 bases. Germline V gene lookup returns CDR1 SEHNR and CDR2 FQNEAQ (reference sequence). V dropped 5 bases and J dropped 7; count of bases not matched to a gene: 8. The CDR3 contains 15 residues. CDR3 protein: CASSTRDRGPLTQYF. The CDR3 DNA follows: TGTGCCAGCAGCACCCGGGACAGGGGGCCCCTGACCCAGTACTTC. Together with reference TRBV7-9 and TRBJ2-5, the CDR3 gives the full variable domain: DTGVSQNPRHKITKRGQNVTFRCDPISEHNRLYWYRQTLGQGPEFLTYFQNEAQLEKSRLLSDRFSAERPKGSFSTLEIQRTEQGDSAMYLCASSTRDRGPLTQYFGPGTRLLVL.

The rearrangement links TRBV5-1 to TRBJ2-3, with D unresolved. The V and J ends lost 4 bases and 5 bases respectively, with 17 bases between them. In germline, CDR1 is SGHRS, CDR2 YFSETQ. CDR3 length: 15 amino acids. This chain's CDR3 is CASSAGIALIDTQYF. CDR3 DNA: TGCGCCAGCAGCGCCGGTATTGCTCTAATAGATACGCAGTATTTT.

V usage is TRBV12-3 or TRBV12-4 and J usage is TRBJ2-7, with a tentative D call TRBD1 (6 bases). The length of the CDR3 is 13 residues. Trimming cost V 5 bases and J 5 bases, with 13 bases left between them. CDR3 in DNA: TGTGCCAGCAGTCCCGAGGACAGCCACGAGCAGTACTTC. Its translation: CASSPEDSHEQYF.

This clone turned up a few times. V is TRBV19 and J is TRBJ1-5; D remains unclear. The V and J ends lost 1 base and 4 bases respectively, with 11 bases between them. The CDR3 spans 15 residues. Germline V gene lookup returns CDR1 LNHDA and CDR2 SQIVND (reference sequence). In nucleotides, the CDR3 is TGTGCCAGTAGTATAGTTTTAATGGCAAATCAGCCCCAGCATTTT. Translating gives CASSIVLMANQPQHF.

V usage is TRBV2 and J usage is TRBJ1-2; possible D gene TRBD1, 5 bases. Germline V lookup: CDR1 SNHLY, CDR2 FYNNEI. Trimming stripped 1 base from V and 2 bases from J, with 14 bases between. CDR3 length: 16 residues. As DNA, the CDR3 is TGTGCCAGCAGTGAAGGAAGGACATTAGGGAACTATGGCTACACCTTC. Protein: CASSEGRTLGNYGYTF.

The J gene is TRBJ2-7, the V gene TRBV12-3 or TRBV12-4; D unresolved. This CDR3 is built from 13 residues. Deletions cut 6 bases from V and 6 bases from J, with 15 bases between. The CDR3 loop reads CASSFVTILEQYF. CDR3 bases: TGTGCCAGCAGCTTTGTTACTATTCTCGAGCAGTACTTC.

The table lists this clone with a few counts. The chain combines TRBV4-1 with TRBJ2-4, with TRBD1 matching over 8 bases. The ends lost 5 bases at V and 0 bases at J; junction bases unmatched: 3. Germline V gene lookup returns CDR1 MGHRA and CDR2 YSYEKL. The CDR3 consists of 15 residues. The DNA of the CDR3 is TGCGCCAGCAGCGGGACAGGAGTAGCCAAAAACATTCAGTACTTC. Amino acids: CASSGTGVAKNIQYF.

The chain joins TRBV11-2 to TRBJ1-6; 8 bases line up with TRBD1. From germline, CDR1 is SGHAT and CDR2 FQNNGV. V shed 0 bases and J 6 bases; nucleotides not matched to a gene: 4. The CDR3 extends over 16 amino acids. The CDR3 spells CASSLDGQGSNSPLHF. The CDR3 bases are TGTGCCAGCAGCTTAGATGGACAGGGTTCTAATTCACCCCTCCACTTT.

The chain uses TRBV5-5 and TRBJ1-6; 10 bases match TRBD1. Germline CDR1 and CDR2: SGHKS and YYEKEE (reference sequence). The junction had 7 bases not matched to a gene; V was cut back by 2 bases and J by 11 bases. This CDR3 comprises 15 residues. This CDR3 reads CASSLPGQGRTPLHF. The DNA for the CDR3 is TGTGCCAGCAGCTTACCGGGACAGGGGAGAACACCCCTCCACTTT. Drawing the rest from reference TRBV5-5 and TRBJ1-6, the complete variable domain is DAGVTQSPTHLIKTRGQQVTLRCSPISGHKSVSWYQQVLGQGPQFIFQYYEKEERGRGNFPDRFSARQFPNYSSELNVNALLLGDSALYLCASSLPGQGRTPLHFGNGTRLTVT.

CDR3 region: CASSPRPSDTGELFF. In nucleotides, the CDR3 is TGTGCCAGCTCACCACGTCCCAGCGACACCGGGGAGCTGTTTTTT. The V gene is TRBV18, the J gene TRBJ2-2; D gene ambiguous. Deletions cut 1 base from V and 3 bases from J, with 9 bases between. The V gene's germline CDR1 is KGHSH and CDR2 LQKENI. There are 15 residues in the CDR3. Looking up the rest from reference TRBV18 and TRBJ2-2 gives the full variable domain: NAGVMQNPRHLVRRRGQEARLRCSPMKGHSHVYWYRQLPEEGLKFMVYLQKENIIDESGMPKERFSAEFPKEGPSILRIQQVVRGDSAAYFCASSPRPSDTGELFFGEGSRLTVL.

The V call is TRBV4-1, the J call TRBJ2-3; TRBD2 matches 9 bases. The CDR3 extends over 18 amino acids. Germline loops: CDR1 MGHRA, CDR2 YSYEKL. V was pared by 0 bases and J by 0 bases, with 7 bases of the junction left unmatched. CDR3 residues: CASSQDVILAGSTDTQYF. The CDR3 DNA sequence: TGCGCCAGCAGCCAAGATGTAATCCTAGCGGGAAGCACAGATACGCAGTATTTT.

J is TRBJ1-2 and V is TRBV7-9; 8 nucleotides line up with TRBD1. The CDR3 runs 14 residues. Germline CDR1 SEHNR, CDR2 FQNEAQ (reference sequence). V gave up 1 base and J gave up 8 bases; unmatched junction bases: 6. The CDR3 coding sequence is TGTGCCAGCAGCTTAGGATCCAGGGGGCTCGGCTACACCTTC. Its protein is CASSLGSRGLGYTF. The full variable domain, rest sourced from reference TRBV7-9 and TRBJ1-2, is DTGVSQNPRHKITKRGQNVTFRCDPISEHNRLYWYRQTLGQGPEFLTYFQNEAQLEKSRLLSDRFSAERPKGSFSTLEIQRTEQGDSAMYLCASSLGSRGLGYTFGSGTRLTVV.

The gene calls are TRBV7-9 and TRBJ2-7; 10 bases match TRBD1. This CDR3 region has 17 residues. Germline CDR1 and CDR2: SEHNR and FQNEAQ (reference sequence). Germline trimming cut 10 bases from V and 0 bases from J; bases unmatched to any gene: 15. As DNA, the CDR3 is TGTGCCATCCGGGACGGACAGGGGGAAAGAAGCTCCTACGAGCAGTACTTC. Its protein product is CAIRDGQGERSSYEQYF.

The chain joins TRBV28 to TRBJ1-1; the match to TRBD1 covers 9 bases. The CDR3 loop spans 14 amino acids. Germline V gene data show CDR1 as MDHEN and CDR2 as SYDVKM. V dropped 3 bases and J dropped 3; count of bases not matched to a gene: 2. The CDR3, as DNA: TGTGCCAGCAGTTTCGGACAGGGGTACACTGAAGCTTTCTTT. Amino acids: CASSFGQGYTEAFF. Variable domain in full (rest from reference TRBV28 and TRBJ1-1): DVKVTQSSRYLVKRTGEKVFLECVQDMDHENMFWYRQDPGLGLRLIYFSYDVKMKEKGDIPEGYSVSREKKERFSLILESASTNQTSMYLCASSFGQGYTEAFFGQGTRLTVV.

This chain connects TRBV19 to TRBJ2-1; 7 nucleotides match TRBD1. There are 14 residues in the CDR3. V lost 1 base and J lost 7; bases outside the gene matches: 4. Germline V gene data show CDR1 as LNHDA and CDR2 as SQIVND (reference sequence). The CDR3 region is CASSIGQGRNEQFF. The CDR3 DNA sequence: TGTGCCAGTAGTATAGGACAGGGACGGAATGAGCAGTTCTTC.

This sequence joins TRBV27 and TRBJ1-6, with unresolved D. With 7 bases removed from V and 0 bases from J, the gap between germline ends came to 13 bases. Germline CDR1 reads MNHEY; CDR2 reads SMNVEV (reference sequence). The CDR3 covers 16 residues. The CDR3 sequence: CASTSQGSSYNSPLHF. The CDR3, as DNA: TGTGCCAGCACTTCACAAGGGAGCTCCTATAATTCACCCCTCCACTTT.

The count of this clone is one. V gene TRBV7-9 combines with J gene TRBJ1-1, with 7 bases lining up with TRBD1. The CDR3 totals 14 residues. CDR1 is SEHNR, CDR2 FQNEAQ, per germline (reference sequence). V shed 5 bases and J 2 bases; nucleotides not matched to a gene: 5. DNA of the CDR3: TGTGCCAGCAGCCCGGGGACAGTTAACACTGAAGCTTTCTTT. Residues: CASSPGTVNTEAFF.

The rearrangement uses TRBV9 and TRBJ2-7; D is possibly TRBD1 (5 bases). Germline CDR1 is SGDLS and CDR2 is YYNGEE. This CDR3 has 13 amino acids. V was pared by 0 bases and J by 5 bases, with 9 bases between. CDR3 region: CASSVGTSHEQYF. The DNA of the CDR3 is TGTGCCAGCAGCGTAGGGACATCCCACGAGCAGTACTTC.

The chain joins TRBV19 to TRBJ1-2; tentative D call: TRBD1 (6 bases). Trimming stripped 7 bases from V and 1 base from J, with 10 bases between. The CDR3 is 13 amino acids. CDR1 and CDR2 from the germline V gene are LNHDA and SQIVND (reference sequence). The CDR3 sequence: CASTLDSNYGYTF. In nucleotides, the CDR3 is TGTGCCAGTACCTTGGACAGTAACTATGGCTACACCTTC.

The chain links TRBV28 to TRBJ1-1, with TRBD1 as a possible D gene (5 bases). CDR1 MDHEN and CDR2 SYDVKM come from the germline V gene. The CDR3 totals 8 residues. Trimming shortened V by 8 bases and J by 10 bases, and 5 bases separated the two germline ends. CDR3 bases: TGTGCCAGCGGGGCAGCTTTCTTT. Translating it yields CASGAAFF.

The V and J genes are TRBV5-1 and TRBJ1-5, with 7 bases lining up with TRBD1. The CDR3 spans 15 residues. The trim removed 1 base at V and 4 bases at J, leaving 5 bases unmatched. CDR1 is SGHRS and CDR2 is YFSETQ in the germline V gene. CDR3 coding DNA: TGCGCCAGCAGCTTGACCGACAGGGAGAATCAGCCCCAGCATTTT. It codes for CASSLTDRENQPQHF.